What follows are 29 T cell receptor beta chains derived from one specimen sequenced in a study of blood T cell repertoires in COVID-19. TCRdb's table, derived via immunoSEQ multiplex PCR, lists solely in-frame clones and lacks some. The table shows around 260,000 clones, with 83% occurring only once. The sample taken for sequencing was peripheral blood. Receptor source: a woman between 45 and 60 years old who had recovered from COVID-19.

The CDR3 sequence is CASSQQADPQETQYF. The CDR3 DNA follows: TGCGCCAGCAGCCAGCAGGCAGATCCCCAAGAGACCCAGTACTTC. This chain uses TRBV4-1 with TRBJ2-5; D unclear. This CDR3 spans 15 amino acids. Germline CDR1 MGHRA, CDR2 YSYEKL. The V end was cut by 3 bases, the J end by 1 base, with 12 bases between.

The J gene is TRBJ1-1, the V gene TRBV18; TRBD1 is a possible D gene (5 bases). The CDR3 extends over 17 amino acids. V was clipped by 2 bases and J by 1 base, with 17 bases between them. CDR1 KGHSH and CDR2 LQKENI come from the germline V gene. CDR3 residues: CASSPAGTGATNTEAFF. In DNA form, the CDR3 reads TGTGCCAGCTCACCAGCGGGGACCGGGGCCACGAACACTGAAGCTTTCTTT.

The rearrangement links TRBV30 to TRBJ1-5; 7 bases match TRBD1. CDR1 is GTSNPN, CDR2 SVGIG, per germline (reference sequence). The V segment lost 3 bases and the J segment 5 bases; nucleotides outside the gene matches: 4. The CDR3 has 13 residues. CDR3 nucleotide sequence: TGTGCCTGGAGCGGAACAGGGGATCAGCCCCAGCATTTT. Its translation: CAWSGTGDQPQHF. Drawing the rest from reference TRBV30 and TRBJ1-5, the complete variable domain is SQTIHQWPATLVQPVGSPLSLECTVEGTSNPNLYWYRQAAGRGLQLLFYSVGIGQISSEVPQNLSASRPQDRQFILSSKKLLLSDSGFYLCAWSGTGDQPQHFGDGTRLSIL.

The chain employs TRBV28 and TRBJ2-6, with D possibly TRBD1 on 8 matching bases. CDR1 and CDR2 (germline): MDHEN, SYDVKM. The CDR3 covers 16 residues. The V gene lost 10 bases and the J gene lost 1 base, with 17 bases spanning the gap. CDR3 in amino acids: CATQTGEGSGANVLTF. In DNA form, the CDR3 reads TGTGCCACCCAGACAGGGGAGGGATCTGGGGCCAACGTCCTGACTTTC.

V is TRBV27 and J is TRBJ1-1; D gene ambiguous. In germline, CDR1 is MNHEY, CDR2 SMNVEV (reference sequence). Trimming pared 3 bases from V and 1 base from J, leaving 9 bases between. The CDR3 consists of 14 residues. CDR3 nucleotide sequence: TGTGCCAGCAGTTTTTTCGGTCCGAACACTGAAGCTTTCTTT. Its translation: CASSFFGPNTEAFF.

V is TRBV5-4 and J is TRBJ1-3; D unresolved. Trimming stripped 7 bases from V and 0 bases from J, with 11 bases between. The CDR3 runs 14 residues. Germline CDR1 reads SGHNT; CDR2 reads YYREEE (reference sequence). The CDR3 loop reads CASQANHSGNTIYF. Written as DNA, the CDR3 is TGTGCCAGCCAGGCAAATCACTCTGGAAACACCATATATTTT.

The chain carries TRBV2 and TRBJ2-3; the match to TRBD2 covers 9 bases. V gave up 5 bases and J gave up 6 bases; unmatched junction bases: 6. The CDR3 contains 14 residues. Germline-derived CDR1 and CDR2 are SNHLY and FYNNEI. Here the CDR3 reads CASSFSGGGDTQYF. The CDR3 bases are TGTGCCAGCAGTTTTAGCGGGGGCGGGGATACGCAGTATTTT.

This clone came up once. V usage is TRBV28 and J usage is TRBJ1-2; tentatively, D is TRBD1 (6 bases). Trimming pared 4 bases from V and 4 bases from J, leaving 10 bases between. The CDR3 extends over 13 amino acids. CDR1 and CDR2 (germline): MDHEN, SYDVKM. This chain's CDR3 is CASSWPGVYGYTF. Here the CDR3 DNA reads TGTGCCAGCAGTTGGCCAGGGGTCTATGGCTACACCTTC.

The CDR3, as DNA: TGTGCCAGCAGCCCCCGGAGGCGGGGGCATCCGGTCGATACGCAGTATTTT. Its translation is CASSPRRRGHPVDTQYF. The V call is TRBV12-1, the J call TRBJ2-3; no DNA check was done on the table's D call, TRBD2. TRBV12-1 is marked as a pseudogene. The CDR3 sequence is 17 residues long.

The chain links TRBV5-6 to TRBJ2-5; possible D gene TRBD2, 5 bases. Trimming left V 0 bases short and J 5 bases short, with 8 bases between. The germline CDR1 and CDR2 sequences are SGHDT and YYEEEE. The CDR3 is made up of 13 amino acids. The CDR3 sequence: CASSLDPGETQYF. The CDR3 DNA is TGTGCCAGCAGCTTGGATCCGGGGGAGACCCAGTACTTC.

The chain is built from TRBV7-2 and TRBJ1-5; 10 nucleotides match TRBD1. This CDR3 spans 18 amino acids. V dropped 5 bases and J dropped 2; count of bases not matched to a gene: 12. CDR1 is SGHTA and CDR2 is FQGNSA in the germline V gene. The CDR3 DNA sequence: TGTGCCAGCAGCGACCTTTGGACAGGGGGAGGTGGCAATCAGCCCCAGCATTTT. It yields the protein CASSDLWTGGGGNQPQHF.

This chain connects TRBV28 to TRBJ2-7, with TRBD1 matching over 10 bases. The CDR3 runs 15 residues. Germline trimming cut 2 bases from V and 7 bases from J; bases unmatched to any gene: 8. The germline CDR1 and CDR2 sequences are MDHEN and SYDVKM. The CDR3 nucleotides read TGTGCCAGCAGTTTAGGCGGGACAGGGGCCTGGGAGCAGTACTTC. Translated: CASSLGGTGAWEQYF.

This sequence joins TRBV24-1 and TRBJ2-3, with a possible D match to TRBD2 (5 bases). Germline loops: CDR1 KGHDR, CDR2 SFDVKD. Trimming cost V 7 bases and J 1 base, with 14 bases left between them. This CDR3 has 15 amino acids. As DNA, the CDR3 is TGTGCCACCAGGGGAGATAACGGTGGCACAGATACGCAGTATTTT. Its translation: CATRGDNGGTDTQYF.

The rearrangement joins TRBV24-1 to TRBJ2-3, with TRBD2 identical over 8 bases. This CDR3 is 18 amino acids long. V was clipped by 1 base and J by 5 bases; unmatched bases: 13. Per the germline V gene, CDR1 is KGHDR and CDR2 is SFDVKD. The CDR3 loop is CATSDFATSGSGVDTQYF. CDR3 in DNA: TGTGCCACCAGTGATTTTGCCACGAGCGGGAGCGGGGTAGATACGCAGTATTTT.

Comments on this clone: The same CDR3 can be traced to other DNA sequences in this sample. The gene calls are TRBV27 and TRBJ2-6, with D hard to call. The length of the CDR3 is 15 residues. The V gene's germline CDR1 is MNHEY and CDR2 SMNVEV (reference sequence). V gave up 0 bases and J gave up 1 base, with 4 bases separating them. The CDR3 nucleotides read TGTGCCAGCAGTTTATCTTTATCTGGGGCCAACGTCCTGACTTTC. This gives the protein CASSLSLSGANVLTF.

The rearrangement uses TRBV7-2 and TRBJ2-1, with a possible D match to TRBD1 (5 bases). V was pared by 1 base and J by 4 bases, with 14 bases between. The CDR3 has 16 residues. CDR1 and CDR2 from the germline V gene are SGHTA and FQGNSA. CDR3 loop: CASSLGGSTLYNEQFF. For the CDR3, the DNA is TGTGCCAGCAGCTTAGGGGGCAGCACCTTGTACAATGAGCAGTTCTTC.

This chain uses TRBV10-2 with TRBJ1-2; 7 bases are a match to TRBD1. Germline assignment: CDR1 WSHSY and CDR2 SAAADI. The CDR3 consists of 16 residues. The junction had 12 bases not matched to a gene; V was cut back by 0 bases and J by 8 bases. CDR3 sequence: CASSESPYDRAGGYTF. The CDR3, as DNA: TGCGCCAGCAGTGAGTCTCCCTACGACAGGGCGGGGGGCTACACCTTC.

The chain links TRBV28 to TRBJ2-3, with a tentative D call TRBD2 (7 bases). Trimming removed 4 bases at V and 3 bases at J, with 14 bases between. This CDR3 region has 15 residues. From germline, CDR1 is MDHEN and CDR2 SYDVKM. The CDR3 nucleotides read TGTGCCAGCAGTTCCGCGGGGGCCGGAACAGATACGCAGTATTTT. Amino acid sequence: CASSSAGAGTDTQYF.

The gene calls are TRBV10-3 and TRBJ1-1, with unresolved D. CDR1 and CDR2 from the germline V gene are ENHRY and SYGVKD. Trimming removed 7 bases from V and 1 base from J, with 13 bases in between. This CDR3 is 14 amino acids long. The CDR3 DNA sequence: TGTGCCATCAAATACGAAAGACAGAACACTGAAGCTTTCTTT. Translated: CAIKYERQNTEAFF.

This clone was detected only once. The rearrangement links TRBV19 to TRBJ2-1; tentatively, D is TRBD1 (6 bases). CDR1 is LNHDA, CDR2 SQIVND, per germline (reference sequence). The V and J ends lost 9 bases and 5 bases respectively, with 11 bases between them. This CDR3 has 12 residues. In nucleotides, the CDR3 is TGTGCCAGCCAGGACAGAGACAATGAGCAGTTCTTC. Translation: CASQDRDNEQFF. Complete variable domain (other parts from reference TRBV19 and TRBJ2-1): DGGITQSPKYLFRKEGQNVTLSCEQNLNHDAMYWYRQDPGQGLRLIYYSQIVNDFQKGDIAEGYSVSREKKESFPLTVTSAQKNPTAFYLCASQDRDNEQFFGPGTRLTVL.

This clone was picked up a small number of times. The chain employs TRBV6-5 and TRBJ1-2; D unclear. Trimming stripped 5 bases from V and 2 bases from J, with 9 bases between. The CDR3 has 13 amino acids. Per germline, CDR1 MNHEY and CDR2 SVGAGI. The CDR3 coding sequence is TGTGCCAGCAGTCGGAGCAGAAACTATGGCTACACCTTC. Amino acid sequence: CASSRSRNYGYTF.

The chain has TRBV28 and TRBJ1-6; 7 bases agree with TRBD1. The J segment lost 9 bases and the V segment lost 5 bases, leaving 10 bases of the junction unmatched. This CDR3 is built from 15 residues. Germline V gives CDR1 MDHEN, CDR2 SYDVKM. The CDR3 region is CASSASGQARSPLHF. CDR3 DNA sequence: TGTGCCAGCAGTGCCTCCGGACAGGCGCGTTCACCCCTCCACTTT.

This chain uses TRBV5-4 with TRBJ2-7, with 9 bases fitting TRBD1. CDR3 size: 17 residues. CDR1 is SGHNT and CDR2 is YYREEE in the germline V gene (reference sequence). J gave up 1 base and V 4 bases, and 12 bases lay outside the gene matches. The CDR3 nucleotides read TGTGCCAGCAGCAAACTATCTAAAGGGACAGGGTCCTACGAGCAGTACTTC. Encoded protein: CASSKLSKGTGSYEQYF.

The chain couples TRBV6-5 to TRBJ1-4; 7 bases are shared with TRBD1. CDR1 and CDR2 from the germline V gene are MNHEY and SVGAGI. Trimming cost V 2 bases and J 7 bases; bases outside gene matches: 7. The CDR3 is 15 residues long. DNA of the CDR3: TGTGCCAGCAGTTACGAGGGGGCTCGAAGTGAAAAACTGTTTTTT. This sequence encodes CASSYEGARSEKLFF.

The chain links TRBV5-1 to TRBJ2-7, with D tentatively TRBD2 (5 bases). The CDR3 sequence is 15 residues long. V was cut by 4 bases and J by 3 bases, with 17 bases left in between. Germline loops: CDR1 SGHRS, CDR2 YFSETQ. As DNA, the CDR3 is TGCGCCAGCAGCCTGGACTCTAGTAAAGGCTACGAGCAGTACTTC. This sequence encodes CASSLDSSKGYEQYF.

This clone was counted once. The rearrangement joins TRBV24-1 to TRBJ1-1, with 9 bases fitting TRBD1. The CDR3 has 15 amino acids. The ends lost 4 bases at V and 3 bases at J; junction bases unmatched: 5. From germline, CDR1 is KGHDR and CDR2 SFDVKD. The DNA of the CDR3 is TGTGCCACCAGTGACTCCCGACAGGGGGACACTGAAGCTTTCTTT. The encoded protein is CATSDSRQGDTEAFF.

The rearrangement links TRBV29-1 to TRBJ2-2, with 8 bases matching TRBD2. V gave up 6 bases and J gave up 0 bases; unmatched junction bases: 3. Germline assignment: CDR1 SQVTM and CDR2 ANQGSEA. The length of the CDR3 is 14 residues. CDR3 amino acids: CSVAGGPNTGELFF. The DNA for the CDR3 is TGCAGCGTGGCGGGGGGTCCGAACACCGGGGAGCTGTTTTTT.

The sample holds one count of this clone. The genes are TRBV6-5 and TRBJ1-1; D is perhaps TRBD1 (5 bases). CDR3 length: 13 amino acids. Trimming left V 6 bases short and J 1 base short, with 9 bases between. From germline, CDR1 is MNHEY and CDR2 SVGAGI. The DNA for the CDR3 is TGTGCCAGCAGCCGAACAGGGAACACTGAAGCTTTCTTT. This codes for CASSRTGNTEAFF.

The gene calls are TRBV6-5 and TRBJ2-7; the match to TRBD1 covers 10 bases. The CDR3 spans 14 residues. The germline V gene encodes CDR1 MNHEY and CDR2 SVGAGI. V shed 5 bases, J shed 4 bases, and the junction held 5 bases outside the gene matches. The CDR3 protein is CASSRDRGRYEQYF. CDR3 coding DNA: TGTGCCAGCAGTCGGGACAGGGGTCGGTACGAGCAGTACTTC.